The 3 T cell receptor beta chains given below trace back to one sample, sequenced in a study of tumor-infiltrating lymphocytes in primary liver carcinoma. A primer in the constant region served to generate TCR beta cDNA from 450 to 600 ng of total RNA. TCR beta libraries came from three nested multiplex PCR rounds using slightly modified ARM-PCR. Running around 10 cycles apiece, the first two PCR rounds relied on TRBV1-TRBV30 forward primers together with a C-beta reverse primer. Using its own MiXCR run on the multiplex PCR reads, TCRdb lists one record per CDR3 protein. This table has over 40,000 distinct CDR3 sequences, 70% to 80% appearing once. Extraction of RNA together with DNA used roughly 19-31 mg of unsorted bulk tissue. Sequencing used liver tumor tissue from sampling region 5. Sample subset: tumor region T5, tumor centre. The receptors were sampled from a man in his forties with primary liver carcinoma and hepatitis B virus infection.

This clonotype was recorded once. This chain links TRBV5-1 with TRBJ1-5, with D perhaps matching TRBD1 (5 bases). The ends were cut back, 3 bases at V and 2 bases at J, with 12 bases in the middle. The CDR3 runs 15 residues. Per the germline V gene, CDR1 is SGHRS and CDR2 is YFSETQ. The CDR3 nucleotides are TGCGCCAGCAGCTCCGGCGGGGGTCGCAATCAGCCCCAGCATTTT. This codes for CASSSGGGRNQPQHF.

A word on this clonotype: The germline gene is not matched at one end of the junction; a read error may be the cause. The chain joins TRBV29-1 to TRBJ2-7; no definite D call. The CDR3 is made up of 12 amino acids. CDR1 is SQVTM, CDR2 ANQGSEA, per germline. The CDR3 is CSTGWGNREQHF. In nucleotides, the CDR3 is TGCAGCACGGGTTGGGGTAATCGCGAGCAGCACTTC.

This clonotype was recorded at least ten times. V gene TRBV30 combines with J gene TRBJ2-3; TRBD1 aligns across 9 bases. Germline V lookup: CDR1 GTSNPN, CDR2 SVGIG (reference sequence). This CDR3 is built from 14 residues. The V segment lost 6 bases and the J segment 3 bases; nucleotides outside the gene matches: 7. The CDR3 sequence: CACSLGQGTDTQYF. In DNA form, the CDR3 reads TGTGCCTGTTCCCTGGGACAGGGTACAGATACGCAGTATTTT.